This T cell receptor (beta chain) was identified during a study of T cells after yellow fever vaccination. Study-level information: Preparing low-cell-number fractions relied on SMART-Seq v4 Ultra Low Input.

Deletions cut 4 bases from V and 4 bases from J, with 25 bases between. This CDR3 has 18 residues. Germline CDR1 reads SGHRS; CDR2 reads YFSETQ. TCRdb redid the calling of the 5' RACE reads with MiXCR, one entry per CDR3 protein. The profile covers roughly 400,000 distinct CDR3 sequences, with under 20% appearing a single time and 18% taken by the ten largest. The TCR comes from a man aged 18 to 35 who received the YFV17D yellow fever vaccine. The rearrangement joins TRBV5-1 to TRBJ2-3; D is uncertain. This material consisted of PBMCs, taken before the yellow fever booster vaccination. This chain's CDR3 is CASSPRIVATSGADTQYF. Written as DNA, the CDR3 is TGCGCCAGCAGCCCGCGGATAGTCGCCACTTCTGGGGCAGATACGCAGTATTTT.